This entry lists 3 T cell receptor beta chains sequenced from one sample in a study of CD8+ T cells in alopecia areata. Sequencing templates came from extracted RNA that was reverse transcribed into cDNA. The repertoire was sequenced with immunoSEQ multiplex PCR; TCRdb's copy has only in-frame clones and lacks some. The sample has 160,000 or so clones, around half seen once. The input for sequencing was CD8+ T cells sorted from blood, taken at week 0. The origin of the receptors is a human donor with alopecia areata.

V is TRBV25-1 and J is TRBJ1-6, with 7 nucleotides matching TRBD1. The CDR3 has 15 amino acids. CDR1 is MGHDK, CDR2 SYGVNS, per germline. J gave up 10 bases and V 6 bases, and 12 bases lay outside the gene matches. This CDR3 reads CASRTGTEIHSPLHF. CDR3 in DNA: TGTGCCAGCAGGACAGGGACAGAAATCCACTCACCCCTCCACTTT.

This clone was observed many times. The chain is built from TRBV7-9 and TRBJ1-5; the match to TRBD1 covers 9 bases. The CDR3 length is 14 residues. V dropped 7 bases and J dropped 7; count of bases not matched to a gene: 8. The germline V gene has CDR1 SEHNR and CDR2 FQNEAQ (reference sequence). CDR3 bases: TGTGCCAGCACGGGACAGGGCGATGGGCAGCCCCAGCATTTT. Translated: CASTGQGDGQPQHF.

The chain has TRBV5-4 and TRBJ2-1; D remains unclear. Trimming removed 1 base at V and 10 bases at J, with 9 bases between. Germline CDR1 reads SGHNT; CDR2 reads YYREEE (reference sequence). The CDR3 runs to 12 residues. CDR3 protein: CASSLNAAEQFF. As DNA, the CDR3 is TGTGCCAGCAGCTTGAACGCAGCCGAGCAGTTCTTC.